This T cell receptor beta chain is drawn from a study of T-cell memory formation after mild COVID-19. Whole-study findings and limits: Clones that got smaller from day 15 to 85 had even CD4/CD8, while clones growing later tipped toward CD4+.

One entry per CDR3 protein, called by TCRdb with MiXCR from the 5' RACE reads. The sample holds about 400,000 distinct CDR3 sequences, 15% to 20% seen once. V was clipped by 3 bases and J by 7 bases, with 10 bases between them. The CDR3 covers 13 residues. This clonotype turned up a few times. No antigen is known for it. This chain links TRBV12-3 or TRBV12-4 with TRBJ1-5; D gene uncertain. The source is a man in his late teens or twenties who had mild COVID-19 (a few samples of this study predate the infection). Cell type and time point are not known. Sequencing was carried out using PBMCs or a T cell subset sorted from them (not recorded which). The CDR3 bases are TGTGCCAGCAGTTTCGAGAGAGGGCAGCCCCAGCATTTT. It specifies CASSFERGQPQHF.